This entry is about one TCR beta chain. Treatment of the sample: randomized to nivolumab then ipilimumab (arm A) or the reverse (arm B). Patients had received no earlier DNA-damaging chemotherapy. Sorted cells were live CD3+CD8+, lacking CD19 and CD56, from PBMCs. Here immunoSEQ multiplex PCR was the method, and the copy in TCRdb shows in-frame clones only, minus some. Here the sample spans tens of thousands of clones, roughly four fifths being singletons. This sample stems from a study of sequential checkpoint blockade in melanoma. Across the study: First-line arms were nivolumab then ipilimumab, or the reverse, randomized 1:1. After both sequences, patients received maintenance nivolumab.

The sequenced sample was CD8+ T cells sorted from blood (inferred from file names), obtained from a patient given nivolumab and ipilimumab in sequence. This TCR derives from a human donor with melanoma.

CDR3 in DNA: TGTGCCAGCAGCTTGGGACACTCGGGTGACACTGAAGCTTTCTTT. Translated, it gives CASSLGHSGDTEAFF. This rearrangement joins TRBV9 to TRBJ1-1; maybe TRBD1 (6 bases). The V gene lost 4 bases and the J gene lost 3 bases, with 16 bases spanning the gap. The germline CDR1 and CDR2 sequences are SGDLS and YYNGEE. The CDR3 runs to 15 residues.